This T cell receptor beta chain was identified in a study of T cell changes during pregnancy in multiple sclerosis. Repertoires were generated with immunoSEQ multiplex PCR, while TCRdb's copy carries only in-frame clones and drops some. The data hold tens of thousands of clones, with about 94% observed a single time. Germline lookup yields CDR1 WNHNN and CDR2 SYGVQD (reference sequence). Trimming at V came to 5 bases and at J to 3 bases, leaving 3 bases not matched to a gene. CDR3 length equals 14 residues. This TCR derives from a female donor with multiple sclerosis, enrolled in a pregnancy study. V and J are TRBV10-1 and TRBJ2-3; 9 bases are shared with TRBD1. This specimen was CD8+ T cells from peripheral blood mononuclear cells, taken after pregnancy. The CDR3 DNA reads TGCGCCAGCAGTCACAGGGGGCTGACAGATACGCAGTATTTT. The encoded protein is CASSHRGLTDTQYF.